The source of this TCR beta chain is a study of blood T cells in healthy people across ages. This clonotype has more than one count but fewer than ten. Germline V CDR1 and CDR2: DFQATT, SNEGSKA (reference sequence). The CDR3 covers 13 residues. Trimming left V 3 bases short and J 0 bases short, with 6 bases between. The second PCR ran roughly 6 to 11 cycles with a sample-barcoded 5' primer and J-beta primers. Via MiXCR, TCRdb re-called the 5' RACE reads, giving one row per CDR3 protein. In the table there are about 600,000 distinct CDR3 sequences, 45% to 55% of which are singletons. The gene calls are TRBV20-1 and TRBJ2-1, with a possible D match to TRBD2 (6 bases). The sample taken for sequencing was blood. This receptor was identified in a man older than 75 in good health. For the CDR3, the DNA is TGCAGTGCTAGGACTAGCTCCTACAATGAGCAGTTCTTC. Translated: CSARTSSYNEQFF.